Included here is one TCR beta chain sequence, with context. Its target antigen remains unknown. No base qualities exist here, and no much larger clone lies one base off it. The CDR3 spans 15 residues, from the cysteine through the phenylalanine. Only CDR3 DNA is held: 45 bases, read in frame from base 1. V is shortened by 2 bases, J by 1 base, and the region joining them spans 14 bases. The germline V gene gives CDR1 as SQVTM and CDR2 as ANQGSEA. This sample stems from a study of blood T cells in healthy people across ages (dated by TCRdb to the mid-2010s). Background for the entire study: In model experiments, roughly one uniquely barcoded TCR beta cDNA molecule per two T cells was captured by template switching. To track age-related changes in TCR beta repertoire diversity, the study relied on deep sequencing normalized with unique cDNA molecular identifiers. The donors were divided into four age groups: young (average around 15 years), middle-aged (approximately 39), aged (approximately 62) and long-lived (about 84). To avoid experimental bias, donors of different ages were distributed randomly across sequencing lanes. The study analyzed two additional independent replicas of 1 million unique cDNA reads from the same blood draw for two donors, one aged 18 to 29 and one aged 80 or older. General findings and caveats noted by the study authors: A strong correlation was found between observed TCR beta diversity and the percentage of naive T cells measured by flow cytometry. Because the CMV infection status of the donors was unknown, age-related changes in expanded clonotypes may potentially have been confounded. The long-lived group showed more naive CD4+ T cells, fewer expanded clones and increased TCR diversity than the aged group, suggesting age selection. Conclusive comparison of naive and antigen-experienced compartments was prevented by the profiling of bulk unsorted PBMCs. Estimates of total diversity based on one million sequenced T cells were considered lower bounds and underestimates. Observed TCR beta diversity per million T cells fell roughly linearly with age, and a significant reduction was already apparent by age about 38.

Library prep was done by 5' RACE. The sequencing machine was an Illumina HiSeq 2500. A second PCR of 7 to 11 cycles was performed with a sample-barcoded 5' primer and a J-beta primer mix. Each TCR beta cDNA molecule received a unique molecular identifier from a template-switch 5' adaptor carrying 12 random nucleotides. At least 2.5 million CDR3-containing paired-end reads were obtained from each sample. All of the RNA was converted into first-strand cDNA using the Mint cDNA synthesis kit, with a TRBC-specific oligonucleotide serving as the primer. After uracil-DNA glycosylase treatment, a first 18-cycle PCR used universal primers M1SS and BC2_uni_R on all cDNA. In the paper's pipeline: For normalization, 1 million high-quality reads, each with a distinct molecular identifier, were randomly selected from each sample. Instead of being binned into consensus sequences, reads with shared molecular identifiers were discarded. MiTCR, run with a Q25 quality threshold and the strictest error-elimination algorithm, handled CDR3 identification, clonotype clustering and error correction. A nonparametric unseen species model with Euler transformation was used to estimate lower-bound total TCR beta diversity. The public reads were reanalyzed by TCRdb: fastp trimming at Q25, MiXCR alignment, in-frame beta chains only. Rows are combined by CDR3 protein, so each entry shows the most common genes and DNA. The V and J calls follow TCRdb's processing rather than the paper's. The sample profile shows 1.5 million to 2 million distinct CDR3 sequences; about 49% of them were found once. Jointly, the top ten make up about 2.1% of the sample.

The 39 donors, aged about 6 to 95 years, were systemically healthy Caucasian individuals from Russia. Each donor gave 8 to 10 milliliters of peripheral blood, collected into EDTA-treated Vacutainer tubes. Ficoll-Paque density-gradient centrifugation was used to isolate PBMCs, with at least 6.5 million per sample. Trizol reagent was used to extract total RNA from the PBMCs, yielding at least 5.5 micrograms per sample. The percentages of naive CD45RAhigh/CD27high T cells were determined by flow cytometry on a PBMC aliquot from every donor. Sequencing used blood. This chain is built from TRBV29-1 and TRBJ2-5; the D gene cannot be resolved reliably. This TCR was recovered from a woman between 35 and 50 years old in good health. CDR3 sequence: CSVELAREVQETQYF. The DNA reads as follows: TGCAGCGTTGAACTGGCCCGCGAGGTCCAAGAGACCCAGTACTTC.